This T cell receptor (beta chain) originates from a study of T-cell reconstitution after alpha-beta-depleted transplantation in children. Whole-study findings and limits: The study reportedly traced alpha-beta T cells about two months after transplant to several hundred expanded graft clones. After transplant, high TCRbeta diversity at day 60 in some patients arose from surviving recipient T cells and thymic progenitors. Among T cells one year after transplant, newly produced cells accounted for most counts and diversity.

Points on this clonotype: Its target is not known.

Germline trimming cut 4 bases from V and 2 bases from J; bases unmatched to any gene: 14. The germline V gene has CDR1 MNHEY and CDR2 SVGAGI. The CDR3 has 18 amino acids. Unique molecular identifiers tagged the TCRbeta library. MiXCR was run by TCRdb on the PCR reads, yielding one entry per CDR3 protein. The sample carries around 200,000 distinct CDR3 sequences, under 20% recorded once. The receptor was derived from a male patient aged 2-15 years who had a stem cell transplant for acute lymphoblastic leukemia, so the T cells may come from the graft donor. The sample here was PBMCs, mostly from graft donor cells, taken 360 days after TCRalphabeta/CD19-depleted stem cell transplant. The V call is TRBV6-5, the J call TRBJ2-5; 9 nucleotides line up with TRBD1. As DNA, the CDR3 is TGTGCCAGCAGTTTGCCAACAGGGGGCAAGACCTGGCAAGAGACCCAGTACTTC. Protein sequence: CASSLPTGGKTWQETQYF.